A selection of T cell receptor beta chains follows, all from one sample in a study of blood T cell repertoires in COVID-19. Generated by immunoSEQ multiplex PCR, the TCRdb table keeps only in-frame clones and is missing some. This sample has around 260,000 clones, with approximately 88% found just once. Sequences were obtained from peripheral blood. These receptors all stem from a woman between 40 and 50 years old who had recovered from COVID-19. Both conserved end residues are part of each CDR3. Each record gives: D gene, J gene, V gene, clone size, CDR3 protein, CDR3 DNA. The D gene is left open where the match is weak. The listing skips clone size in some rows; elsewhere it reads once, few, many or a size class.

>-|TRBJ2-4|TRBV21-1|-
CASSRDRGRRAKNIQYF
TGTGCCAGCAGCAGGGACAGGGGGCGCCGGGCCAAAAACATTCAGTACTTC
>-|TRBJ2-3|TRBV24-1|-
CATSDPAPRLQASTDTQYF
TGTGCCACCAGTGATCCAGCTCCTAGGCTTCAAGCTAGCACAGATACGCAGTATTTT
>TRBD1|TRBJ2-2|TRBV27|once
CASTQYRGRGTGELFF
TGTGCCAGCACCCAATACAGGGGACGAGGAACCGGGGAGCTGTTTTTT
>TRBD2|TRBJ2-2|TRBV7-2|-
CASSLLAGGPGTGELFF
TGTGCCAGCAGCTTACTAGCGGGAGGGCCGGGCACCGGGGAGCTGTTTTTT
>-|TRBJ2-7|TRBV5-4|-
CASSPRDSYEQYF
TGTGCCAGCAGCCCCAGGGATTCCTACGAGCAGTACTTC
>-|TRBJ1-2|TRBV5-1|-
CASSLGLGNYGYTF
TGCGCCAGCAGCTTGGGACTAGGGAACTATGGCTACACCTTC
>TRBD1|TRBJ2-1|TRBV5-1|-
CASSDRTGPVGSLSSYNEQFF
TGCGCCAGCAGCGACAGGACAGGGCCAGTGGGATCGTTAAGCTCCTACAATGAGCAGTTCTTC
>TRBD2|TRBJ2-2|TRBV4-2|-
CASSPKPGLAGGNTGELFF
TGTGCCAGCAGCCCCAAACCGGGACTAGCGGGAGGTAACACCGGGGAGCTGTTTTTT
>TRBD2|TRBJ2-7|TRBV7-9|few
CASSSPTSSSYEQYF
TGTGCCAGCAGCTCACCGACTAGCAGCTCCTACGAGCAGTACTTC
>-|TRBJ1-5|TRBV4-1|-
CASSRAGAVQPQHF
TGCGCCAGCAGCCGGGCGGGGGCGGTTCAGCCCCAGCATTTT
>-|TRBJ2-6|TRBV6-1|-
CASIEGLSLGGANVLTF
TGTGCCAGCATTGAAGGGCTCAGCCTAGGAGGGGCCAACGTCCTGACTTTC
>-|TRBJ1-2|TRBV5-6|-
CASSLLQGQSYGYTF
TGTGCCAGCAGCTTGCTGCAGGGGCAGTCGTATGGCTACACCTTC
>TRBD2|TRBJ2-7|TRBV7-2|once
CASSLAISGSLYEQYF
TGTGCCAGCAGCTTAGCGATCAGCGGGAGTCTCTACGAGCAGTACTTC
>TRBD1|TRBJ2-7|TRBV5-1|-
CASSPGTGLDEQYF
TGCGCCAGCAGCCCGGGGACAGGGCTGGACGAGCAGTACTTC
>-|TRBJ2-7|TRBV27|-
CASSLVGSSYEQYF
TGTGCCAGCAGTTTAGTCGGGAGCTCCTACGAGCAGTACTTC
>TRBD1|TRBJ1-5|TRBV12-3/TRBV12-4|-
CASRGQGQQPQHF
TGTGCCAGCAGGGGACAGGGCCAACAGCCCCAGCATTTT
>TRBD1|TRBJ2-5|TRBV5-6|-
CASSWGQGAFVAETQYF
TGTGCCAGCAGCTGGGGACAGGGGGCGTTTGTAGCGGAGACCCAGTACTTC
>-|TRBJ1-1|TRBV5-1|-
CASSSDRLNTEAFF
TGCGCCAGCAGCTCGGACAGATTGAACACTGAAGCTTTCTTT
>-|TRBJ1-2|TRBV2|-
CASRESGHLYGYTF
TGTGCCAGCAGGGAAAGTGGACACCTCTATGGCTACACCTTC
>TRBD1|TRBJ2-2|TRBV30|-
CAWSPIGTGMNTGELFF
TGTGCCTGGAGCCCGATCGGGACAGGGATGAACACCGGGGAGCTGTTTTTT
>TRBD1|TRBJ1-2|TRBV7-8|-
CASSLSTGQNYGYTF
TGTGCCAGCAGCTTATCCACGGGACAGAACTATGGCTACACCTTC
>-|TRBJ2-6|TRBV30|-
CAWSAAGWLSGANVLTF
TGTGCCTGGAGTGCCGCAGGGTGGCTCTCTGGGGCCAACGTCCTGACTTTC
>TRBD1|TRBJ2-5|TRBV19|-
CASSITPGQGRETQYF
TGTGCCAGTAGTATAACTCCGGGACAGGGAAGGGAGACCCAGTACTTC
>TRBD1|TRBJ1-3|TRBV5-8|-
CASSLGQGAGGNTIYF
TGTGCCAGCAGCCTGGGACAGGGGGCAGGAGGAAACACCATATATTTT
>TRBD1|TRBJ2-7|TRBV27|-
CATKTGAYEQYF
TGTGCCACCAAGACAGGGGCTTACGAGCAGTACTTC
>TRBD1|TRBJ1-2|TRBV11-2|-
CASSADRGVGYTF
TGTGCCAGCAGCGCGGACAGGGGCGTTGGCTACACCTTC
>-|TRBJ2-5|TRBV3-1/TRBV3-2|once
CASSLQTGEETQYF
TGTGCCAGCAGCCTACAGACAGGCGAAGAGACCCAGTACTTC
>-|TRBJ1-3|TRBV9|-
CASSTDSLSGNTIYF
TGTGCCAGCAGCACAGACAGCCTCTCTGGAAACACCATATATTTT
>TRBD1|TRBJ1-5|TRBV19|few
CASSLDRAGKGLKPQHF
TGTGCCAGTAGCCTAGACAGGGCGGGGAAGGGTCTGAAGCCCCAGCATTTT
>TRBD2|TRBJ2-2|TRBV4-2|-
CASSHGTSPYTGELFF
TGTGCCAGCAGCCACGGGACTAGCCCTTACACCGGGGAGCTGTTTTTT
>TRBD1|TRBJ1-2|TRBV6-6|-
CASTGTGGPNYGYTF
TGTGCCAGCACGGGGACAGGGGGCCCAAACTATGGCTACACCTTC
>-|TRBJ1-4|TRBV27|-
CASSRQGTNEKLFF
TGTGCCAGCAGTCGTCAGGGAACTAATGAAAAACTGTTTTTT
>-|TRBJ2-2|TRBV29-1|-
CSGLNTGELFF
TGCAGCGGACTGAACACCGGGGAGCTGTTTTTT
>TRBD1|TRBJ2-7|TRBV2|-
CASSEQGTGAYEQYF
TGTGCCAGCAGTGAGCAAGGGACAGGGGCCTACGAGCAGTACTTC
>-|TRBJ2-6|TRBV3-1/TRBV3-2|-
CASSYRESGANVLTF
TGTGCCAGCAGCTACAGAGAGTCTGGGGCCAACGTCCTGACTTTC
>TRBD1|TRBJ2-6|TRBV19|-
CASSIEGTGGAFGGANVLTF
TGTGCCAGTAGTATAGAGGGGACAGGGGGCGCCTTCGGAGGGGCCAACGTCCTGACTTTC
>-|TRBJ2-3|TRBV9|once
CASSVATYTDTQYF
TGTGCCAGCAGCGTAGCTACGTACACAGATACGCAGTATTTT
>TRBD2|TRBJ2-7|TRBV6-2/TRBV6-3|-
CASSPGLLSYEQYF
TGTGCCAGCAGTCCGGGACTACTCTCCTACGAGCAGTACTTC
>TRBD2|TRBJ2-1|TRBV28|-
CASRGAGGPHNEQFF
TGTGCCAGCAGGGGGGCGGGAGGGCCCCACAATGAGCAGTTCTTC
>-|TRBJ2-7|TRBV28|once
CASSRVGEQYF
TGTGCCAGCAGTCGTGTCGGCGAGCAGTACTTC
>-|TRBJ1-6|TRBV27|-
CASSLIFSSGSPLHF
TGTGCCAGCAGTTTAATTTTTTCGTCAGGTTCACCCCTCCACTTT
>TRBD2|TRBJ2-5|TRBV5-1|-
CASSWGTSRKETQYF
TGCGCCAGCAGCTGGGGGACTAGCAGAAAAGAGACCCAGTACTTC